The 19 T cell receptor beta chains given below trace back to one sample, sequenced in a study of blood T cell repertoires in COVID-19. Data came from immunoSEQ multiplex PCR; TCRdb stores just in-frame clones and leaves some out. This table holds under 75,000 clones, over 70% found once. Sequenced material: peripheral blood. These TCRs come from a human donor in a cohort sampled during active COVID-19.

With regard to this clone: Relative to the germline gene, one junction end is altered; a read error may explain this. The chain employs TRBV5-6 and TRBJ2-7; D unresolved. The CDR3 has 13 amino acids. Germline V gene data show CDR1 as SGHDT and CDR2 as YYEEEE. CDR3 in DNA: TGTGCCAGCAGCCGCCTTACAGCCTATGAGCAGTACTTC. Translated: CASSRLTAYEQYF.

The J gene is TRBJ2-7, the V gene TRBV2; 12 bases align to TRBD1. The CDR3 extends over 15 amino acids. V lost 5 bases and J lost 4; bases outside the gene matches: 6. Per germline, CDR1 SNHLY and CDR2 FYNNEI. CDR3: CASSKGQGAWYEQYF. Here the CDR3 DNA reads TGTGCCAGCAGTAAGGGACAGGGGGCATGGTACGAGCAGTACTTC.

The V gene is TRBV15, the J gene TRBJ1-6, with 7 bases aligning to TRBD1. From germline, CDR1 is LNHNV and CDR2 YYDKDF (reference sequence). The CDR3 sequence is 13 residues long. V dropped 1 base and J dropped 9; count of bases not matched to a gene: 0. Written as DNA, the CDR3 is TGTGCCACCAGCAGAGGACAGGGTTCACCCCTCCACTTT. It yields the protein CATSRGQGSPLHF.

The chain recombines TRBV5-1 with TRBJ1-4, with 9 bases identical to TRBD1. This CDR3 has 13 amino acids. Germline values: CDR1 SGHRS, CDR2 YFSETQ. The V and J ends lost 4 bases and 9 bases, in that order; junction bases with no gene match: 4. The DNA for the CDR3 is TGCGCCAGCAGCGTCGGGACAGGGAAAAAACTGTTTTTT. Translation: CASSVGTGKKLFF.

On this clone: One end of the junction is discordant with germline, which a read error may explain. The chain is built from TRBV2 and TRBJ1-1; 7 bases fit TRBD1. Germline-derived CDR1 and CDR2 are SNHLY and FYNNEI. CDR3 length: 15 residues. This chain's CDR3 is CASSGPSGGGTEAFF. Here the CDR3 DNA reads TGTGCCAGTAGTGGACCCTCAGGGGGAGGCACTGAAGCTTTCTTT.

This clone was detected only a few times. The gene calls are TRBV9 and TRBJ2-2, with D perhaps matching TRBD2 (6 bases). CDR3 size: 15 residues. V lost 3 bases and J lost 4, with 13 bases in between. CDR1 and CDR2 (germline): SGDLS, YYNGEE. In DNA form, the CDR3 reads TGTGCCAGCAGCGGGCATTCGGGAGCCACCGGGGAGCTGTTTTTT. Its translation is CASSGHSGATGELFF.

This clone occurred many times. The chain links TRBV4-3 to TRBJ2-1; 11 bases line up with TRBD1. The CDR3 spans 17 residues. V trimming: 1 base; J trimming: 7 bases; junction bases outside the gene matches: 9. The V gene's germline CDR1 is LGHNA and CDR2 YSLEER. DNA of the CDR3: TGCGCCAGCAGCCAAGCAGGCCCCGGGACAGGGGGAAATGAGCAGTTCTTC. It translates to CASSQAGPGTGGNEQFF.

This chain connects TRBV2 to TRBJ2-5; 9 bases match TRBD1. Germline lookup yields CDR1 SNHLY and CDR2 FYNNEI. CDR3 length: 16 amino acids. V lost 1 base to trimming and J lost 7 bases; unmatched junction nucleotides: 10. DNA for the CDR3: TGTGCCAGCAGTGAAGACTTAGGACAGGGGATATCGACCCAGTACTTC. Protein sequence: CASSEDLGQGISTQYF.

V is TRBV2 and J is TRBJ2-1; D might be TRBD2 (6 bases). The CDR3 contains 16 residues. Germline V gene lookup returns CDR1 SNHLY and CDR2 FYNNEI. Between the trimmed V and J ends, which lost 5 bases and 7 bases, there was a span of 21 bases. The CDR3 DNA is TGTGCCAGCAGTCTCTTCGGGACTTGGCGGAGAAATGAGCAGTTCTTC. Its protein product is CASSLFGTWRRNEQFF.

The V call is TRBV5-5, the J call TRBJ2-1; a weak D match, TRBD2 (6 bases). This CDR3 contains 16 residues. Germline V gene lookup returns CDR1 SGHKS and CDR2 YYEKEE (reference sequence). Deletions cut 2 bases from V and 6 bases from J, with 18 bases between. The CDR3 loop is CASSFGGEWAPNEQFF. The CDR3 nucleotides are TGTGCCAGCAGCTTTGGAGGGGAGTGGGCCCCCAATGAGCAGTTCTTC. Drawing the rest from reference TRBV5-5 and TRBJ2-1, the complete variable domain is DAGVTQSPTHLIKTRGQQVTLRCSPISGHKSVSWYQQVLGQGPQFIFQYYEKEERGRGNFPDRFSARQFPNYSSELNVNALLLGDSALYLCASSFGGEWAPNEQFFGPGTRLTVL.

The chain is built from TRBV30 and TRBJ2-5; TRBD2 might be the D (5 bases). CDR3 length: 13 residues. The germline V and J ends were trimmed by 6 bases and 5 bases, with 16 bases remaining between them. Germline V CDR1 and CDR2: GTSNPN, SVGIG (reference sequence). DNA of the CDR3: TGTGCCTGCTATAAGCGGCATTCGGAGACCCAGTACTTC. As protein: CACYKRHSETQYF.

The rearrangement links TRBV4-2 to TRBJ2-7, with 8 nucleotides matching TRBD1. The germline gives CDR1 LGHNA, CDR2 YNFKEQ. J was trimmed by 0 bases and V by 3 bases; bases with no gene match: 7. The CDR3 extends over 16 amino acids. CDR3 coding DNA: TGTGCCAGCAGCCAGGAGGACAGGGTGGGCTCCTACGAGCAGTACTTC. It encodes CASSQEDRVGSYEQYF.

CDR3 sequence reads: CASSPPRTSGARTSYNEQFF. CDR3 nucleotide sequence: TGTGCCAGTAGTCCTCCGAGGACTAGCGGGGCCCGTACCTCCTACAATGAGCAGTTCTTC. The chain uses TRBV19 and TRBJ2-1; the match to TRBD2 covers 12 bases. The CDR3 is 20 amino acids. Trimming took 5 bases from V and 0 from J; bases not matched to a gene: 14. Germline V gives CDR1 LNHDA, CDR2 SQIVND (reference sequence).

V and J are TRBV27 and TRBJ2-7; TRBD1 matches at 10 bases. The V and J ends lost 5 bases and 1 base, in that order; junction bases with no gene match: 5. Germline V gives CDR1 MNHEY, CDR2 SMNVEV (reference sequence). The CDR3 extends over 15 amino acids. The CDR3 is CASSIRQGASYEQYF. The CDR3 coding sequence is TGTGCCAGCAGTATAAGACAGGGGGCTTCCTACGAGCAGTACTTC.

This clone was counted between two and nine times. The chain has TRBV7-9 and TRBJ1-5; TRBD1 is a possible D gene (6 bases). This CDR3 contains 15 residues. Between the trimmed V and J ends, which lost 4 bases and 7 bases, there was a span of 17 bases. Germline assignment: CDR1 SEHNR and CDR2 FQNEAQ (reference sequence). CDR3: CASSWGGRGDQPQHF. The CDR3 region has the DNA TGTGCCAGCAGCTGGGGGGGGCGTGGGGACCAGCCCCAGCATTTT.

The chain employs TRBV29-1 and TRBJ2-2; 8 bases map to TRBD2. The CDR3 covers 13 residues. The germline V gene has CDR1 SQVTM and CDR2 ANQGSEA. After removal of 7 bases from V and 3 bases from J, the junction contained 4 bases not matched to a gene. CDR3 nucleotides: TGCAGCGCCCGGGGGGGATACACCGGGGAGCTGTTTTTT. Its translation: CSARGGYTGELFF.

The gene calls are TRBV5-8 and TRBJ1-2; D not certain. The CDR3 is 16 residues long. Germline CDR1 and CDR2: SGHTS and YDEGEE. V was pared by 5 bases and J by 6 bases, with 23 bases between. The CDR3 reads CASSQLTGSGWHGYTF. For the CDR3, the DNA is TGTGCCAGCAGTCAACTGACGGGTAGTGGGTGGCATGGCTACACCTTC.

This chain joins TRBV30 and TRBJ2-7, with D possibly being TRBD1 (6 bases). Between the trimmed V and J ends, which lost 4 bases and 1 base, there was a span of 11 bases. CDR1 and CDR2 from the germline V gene are GTSNPN and SVGIG (reference sequence). This CDR3 is 13 amino acids long. The CDR3 nucleotides are TGTGCCTGGACCACCGGGACATCCTACGAGCAGTACTTC. Translation: CAWTTGTSYEQYF.

The chain joins TRBV6-5 to TRBJ2-1; D is possibly TRBD2 (5 bases). The CDR3 length is 15 residues. CDR1 is MNHEY and CDR2 is SVGAGI in the germline V gene. Between the trimmed V and J ends, which lost 7 bases and 5 bases, there was a span of 18 bases. The CDR3 DNA sequence: TGTGCCAGCAACTCAGGCGTGCTCGGGGACAATGAGCAGTTCTTC. It is translated as CASNSGVLGDNEQFF.